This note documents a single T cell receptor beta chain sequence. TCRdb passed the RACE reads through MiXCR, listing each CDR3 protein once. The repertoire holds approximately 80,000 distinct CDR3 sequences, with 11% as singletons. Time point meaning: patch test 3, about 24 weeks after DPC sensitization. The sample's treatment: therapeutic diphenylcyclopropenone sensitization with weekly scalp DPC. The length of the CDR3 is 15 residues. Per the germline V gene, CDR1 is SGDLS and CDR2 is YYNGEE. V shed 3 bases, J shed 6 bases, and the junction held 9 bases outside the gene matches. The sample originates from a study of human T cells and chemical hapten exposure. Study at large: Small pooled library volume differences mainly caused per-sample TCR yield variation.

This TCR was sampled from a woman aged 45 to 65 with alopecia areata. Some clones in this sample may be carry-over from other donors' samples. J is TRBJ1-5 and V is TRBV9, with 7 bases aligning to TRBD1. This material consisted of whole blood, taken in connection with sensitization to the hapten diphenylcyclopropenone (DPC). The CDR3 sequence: CASSASGGPGQPQHF. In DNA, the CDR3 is TGTGCCAGCAGCGCGTCAGGGGGGCCGGGTCAGCCCCAGCATTTT.